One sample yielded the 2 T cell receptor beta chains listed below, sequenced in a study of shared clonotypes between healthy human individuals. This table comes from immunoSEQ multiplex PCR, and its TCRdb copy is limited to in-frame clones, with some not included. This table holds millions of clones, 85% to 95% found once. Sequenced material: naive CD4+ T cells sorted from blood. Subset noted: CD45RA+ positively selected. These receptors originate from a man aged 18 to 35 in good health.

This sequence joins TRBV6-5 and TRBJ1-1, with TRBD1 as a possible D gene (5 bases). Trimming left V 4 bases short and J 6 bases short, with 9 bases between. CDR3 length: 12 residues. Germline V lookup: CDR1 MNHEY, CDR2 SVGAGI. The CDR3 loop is CASSFRGAEAFF. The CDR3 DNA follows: TGTGCCAGCAGTTTCCGGGGCGCTGAAGCTTTCTTT.

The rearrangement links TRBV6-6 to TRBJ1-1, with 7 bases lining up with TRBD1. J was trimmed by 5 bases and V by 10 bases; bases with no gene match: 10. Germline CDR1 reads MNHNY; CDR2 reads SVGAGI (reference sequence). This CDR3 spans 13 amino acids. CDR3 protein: CATLQGLGTEAFF. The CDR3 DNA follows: TGTGCCACCTTACAGGGGCTGGGGACTGAAGCTTTCTTT.